This T cell receptor beta chain was recovered during a study of patients and donors after allogeneic stem cell transplantation. In TCRdb, the RT-PCR reads were re-called with MiXCR into one record per CDR3 protein. The table shows approximately 200,000 distinct CDR3 sequences, with 13% to 15% occurring only once. V gave up 5 bases and J gave up 4 bases, with 15 bases separating them. Germline CDR1 reads MNHNS; CDR2 reads SASEGT. CDR3 length: 14 residues. The TCR sequence derives from a human donor who was either an allogeneic HSCT recipient or a stem cell or donor lymphocyte infusion donor (not recorded which). It is not recorded whose cells these are; they may come from a transplant donor. V gene TRBV6-1 combines with J gene TRBJ2-7, with no clear D. Sequencing input: blood, either unsorted or a sorted T cell fraction (not recorded which). DNA for the CDR3: TGTGCCAGCAGTCCCCCCGGCCTTACGTACGAGCAGTACTTC. Amino acids: CASSPPGLTYEQYF.